The text below deals with one T cell receptor (beta chain). A read error may explain this, as a much larger clone is one base away. Indicated time point: newly diagnosed GD, antithyroid drugs for less than 3 months. The TCR library was made from RNA extracted from PBMCs. CDR3 length equals 16 residues. Germline CDR1 and CDR2: PRHDT and FYEKMQ (reference sequence). The V end was cut by 5 bases, the J end by 4 bases, with 20 bases between. Arm-PCR of CDR3 regions and iRepertoire HTBI primers were used to build TCR beta libraries. TCRdb re-analysed the multiplex PCR reads in MiXCR, keeping a single row per CDR3 protein. Among 300,000 to 400,000 distinct CDR3 sequences listed, over 15% were seen once. This entry comes from a study of regulatory T cells in long-lasting Graves disease.

The J gene is TRBJ2-5, the V gene TRBV13; maybe TRBD2 (6 bases). The sequence was obtained from a female donor with Graves disease. This specimen consisted of peripheral blood mononuclear cells (PBMCs), obtained at new diagnosis, from a patient treated with antithyroid drugs. In nucleotides, the CDR3 is TGTGCCAGCAGCGACGGACTAAGCCGGGGAGTAGAGACCCAGTACTTC. Translating gives CASSDGLSRGVETQYF. Supplemented by reference TRBV13 and TRBJ2-5, the full variable domain reads AAGVIQSPRHLIKEKRETATLKCYPIPRHDTVYWYQQGPGQDPQFLISFYEKMQSDKGSIPDRFSAQQFSDYHSELNMSSLELGDSALYFCASSDGLSRGVETQYFGPGTRLLVL.